The 8 T cell receptor beta chains below all came from one sample that was sequenced in a study of beta chain features in type 1 diabetes. Study observations and caveats: All four CD4+ subsets of Type 1 diabetes patients contained TCRB CDR3s that were moderately but significantly shorter.

What these receptors recognize is not known. The study reverse transcribed the entire isolated RNA, so it sequenced expressed TCRB transcripts. This table comes from immunoSEQ multiplex PCR, and its TCRdb copy is limited to in-frame clones, with some not included. This table has 100,000 to 150,000 clones, 17% appearing once. Sequencing was carried out using central memory CD4+ T cells from blood. These receptors were collected from a man between 18 and 35 years old with type 1 diabetes.

The chain joins TRBV6-1 to TRBJ2-5; D is unclear. Germline V gives CDR1 MNHNS, CDR2 SASEGT. Trimming removed 8 bases from V and 5 bases from J, with 6 bases in between. The CDR3 is made up of 10 amino acids. CDR3 protein: CASRLETQYF. CDR3 coding DNA: TGTGCCAGCCGACTGGAGACCCAGTACTTC.

This clone was recorded many times. The chain joins TRBV5-4 to TRBJ2-3, with TRBD2 as a possible D gene (6 bases). V shed 4 bases and J shed 0 bases, with 15 bases lying between them. CDR1 SGHNT and CDR2 YYREEE come from the germline V gene (reference sequence). CDR3 length: 16 residues. CDR3 residues: CASSPGLALSTDTQYF. Written as DNA, the CDR3 is TGTGCCAGCAGCCCGGGACTTGCCCTTAGCACAGATACGCAGTATTTT. Based on the CDR3 plus reference TRBV5-4 and TRBJ2-3, the full variable domain is ETGVTQSPTHLIKTRGQQVTLRCSSQSGHNTVSWYQQALGQGPQFIFQYYREEENGRGNFPPRFSGLQFPNYSSELNVNALELDDSALYLCASSPGLALSTDTQYFGPGTRLTVL.

This clone was detected only a few times. The rearrangement uses TRBV5-4 and TRBJ2-3, with a possible D match to TRBD2 (6 bases). The germline CDR1 and CDR2 sequences are SGHNT and YYREEE (reference sequence). Trimming shortened V by 0 bases and J by 2 bases, and 13 bases separated the two germline ends. The CDR3 is 16 amino acids. The CDR3 DNA sequence: TGTGCCAGCAGCTTGGTGAGGGACTCCTCCACAGATACGCAGTATTTT. Protein product: CASSLVRDSSTDTQYF.

V and J are TRBV2 and TRBJ2-7; D is unresolved. Germline CDR1 reads SNHLY; CDR2 reads FYNNEI. V gave up 5 bases and J gave up 2 bases, with 16 bases separating them. CDR3 size: 15 residues. In DNA form, the CDR3 reads TGTGCCAGCAGTTACCTCGGACCTGCCCCCTACGAGCAGTACTTC. It codes for CASSYLGPAPYEQYF.

This clone was counted only a few times. V gene TRBV19 combines with J gene TRBJ1-1; 7 positions agree with TRBD1. The length of the CDR3 is 17 residues. The J segment lost 4 bases and the V segment lost 3 bases, leaving 14 bases of the junction unmatched. In germline, CDR1 is LNHDA, CDR2 SQIVND (reference sequence). CDR3 sequence reads: CASSIVQGSLVSTEAFF. The CDR3 nucleotides are TGTGCCAGTAGTATCGTACAGGGGAGCTTAGTATCCACTGAAGCTTTCTTT. The entire variable domain, with the rest obtained from reference TRBV19 and TRBJ1-1, is as follows: DGGITQSPKYLFRKEGQNVTLSCEQNLNHDAMYWYRQDPGQGLRLIYYSQIVNDFQKGDIAEGYSVSREKKESFPLTVTSAQKNPTAFYLCASSIVQGSLVSTEAFFGQGTRLTVV.

The gene calls are TRBV7-2 and TRBJ1-2; D is possibly TRBD1 (5 bases). CDR1 and CDR2 (germline): SGHTA, FQGNSA. Trimming shortened V by 2 bases and J by 6 bases, and 16 bases separated the two germline ends. There are 15 residues in the CDR3. DNA for the CDR3: TGTGCCAGCAGCTTAAAGGGGCAGGTAGCGAATGGCTACACCTTC. Residues: CASSLKGQVANGYTF. The variable domain in full, completed from reference TRBV7-2 and TRBJ1-2, reads GAGVSQSPSNKVTEKGKDVELRCDPISGHTALYWYRQSLGQGLEFLIYFQGNSAPDKSGLPSDRFSAERTGGSVSTLTIQRTQQEDSAVYLCASSLKGQVANGYTFGSGTRLTVV.

The V gene is TRBV18, the J gene TRBJ2-1; no clear D gene. CDR1 is KGHSH, CDR2 LQKENI, per germline. The CDR3 runs to 12 residues. The V and J ends lost 3 bases and 9 bases respectively, with 9 bases between them. CDR3 amino acids: CASSPRQSEQFF. CDR3 DNA: TGTGCCAGCTCACCGCGTCAGAGTGAGCAGTTCTTC. The full variable domain, completed using reference TRBV18 and TRBJ2-1, is NAGVMQNPRHLVRRRGQEARLRCSPMKGHSHVYWYRQLPEEGLKFMVYLQKENIIDESGMPKERFSAEFPKEGPSILRIQQVVRGDSAAYFCASSPRQSEQFFGPGTRLTVL.

This clone was counted between two and nine times. This chain uses TRBV6-5 with TRBJ2-1, with 9 bases lining up with TRBD1. CDR1 and CDR2 from the germline V gene are MNHEY and SVGAGI. CDR3 length: 15 amino acids. Trimming cost V 2 bases and J 8 bases; bases outside gene matches: 7. CDR3 amino acids: CASSYRQGGHHEQFF. Here the CDR3 DNA reads TGTGCCAGCAGTTACAGACAGGGGGGACATCATGAGCAGTTCTTC.